These 17 T cell receptor beta chains share one sample of origin, sequenced in a study of Ad26.COV2.S vaccination and SARS-CoV-2 variants. Treatment defined: roughly 20 received Ad26.COV2.S at low or high dose, single or two shots; 5 received placebo; per-sample allocation not given. Sample collection was performed on day 63 after the first vaccine or placebo injection. Some clones are missing from TCRdb's copy, which holds only in-frame ones; the method was immunoSEQ multiplex PCR. The data show some 460,000 clones, roughly nine tenths seen once. The specimen was peripheral blood, collected in a trial of Ad26.COV2.S vaccine versus placebo. These receptor sequences come from a person aged 18 to 65 who received the Ad26.COV2.S COVID-19 vaccine or a placebo.

The CDR3 bases are TGTGCCAGCAGTTTAGGAGGGCATCCCTACAATGAGCAGTTCTTC. The encoded protein is CASSLGGHPYNEQFF. The genes are TRBV27 and TRBJ2-1, with TRBD2 as a possible D gene (6 bases). Trimming took 2 bases from V and 2 from J, leaving 10 bases between them. From germline, CDR1 is MNHEY and CDR2 SMNVEV (reference sequence). The CDR3 has 15 residues.

The chain is built from TRBV25-1 and TRBJ1-2; D is uncertain. Trimming removed 2 bases at V and 10 bases at J, with 14 bases between. The CDR3 is 13 amino acids. Germline V CDR1 and CDR2: MGHDK, SYGVNS. The chain's CDR3 is CASSEAATRSYTF. DNA of the CDR3: TGTGCCAGCAGTGAAGCGGCAACCAGGTCCTACACCTTC.

The chain links TRBV6-6 to TRBJ1-5; D is unclear. The CDR3 is made up of 16 amino acids. Trimming shortened V by 2 bases and J by 0 bases, and 11 bases separated the two germline ends. Germline CDR1 reads MNHNY; CDR2 reads SVGAGI (reference sequence). CDR3: CASSYGEQYSNQPQHF. CDR3 in DNA: TGTGCCAGCAGTTACGGGGAACAATATAGCAATCAGCCCCAGCATTTT.

The chain uses TRBV18 and TRBJ2-5; D unresolved. Germline V CDR1 and CDR2: KGHSH, LQKENI. The CDR3 has 16 amino acids. Between the trimmed V and J ends, which lost 3 bases and 5 bases, there was a span of 19 bases. The CDR3 protein is CASSPTGSGVRETQYF. The CDR3 bases are TGTGCCAGCTCACCGACCGGTTCTGGTGTACGGGAGACCCAGTACTTC.

The chain combines TRBV28 with TRBJ2-5, with TRBD2 matching over 12 bases. The germline gives CDR1 MDHEN, CDR2 SYDVKM. V lost 6 bases to trimming and J lost 4 bases; unmatched junction nucleotides: 6. This CDR3 spans 15 amino acids. The CDR3 here is CASSPLAGGRETQYF. The CDR3 coding sequence is TGTGCCAGCAGCCCGCTAGCGGGAGGGCGAGAGACCCAGTACTTC. Filled out from reference TRBV28 and TRBJ2-5, the complete variable domain reads DVKVTQSSRYLVKRTGEKVFLECVQDMDHENMFWYRQDPGLGLRLIYFSYDVKMKEKGDIPEGYSVSREKKERFSLILESASTNQTSMYLCASSPLAGGRETQYFGPGTRLLVL.

The genes are TRBV6-1 and TRBJ1-2, with 8 bases lining up with TRBD1. The germline gives CDR1 MNHNS, CDR2 SASEGT. The V segment lost 2 bases and the J segment 6 bases; nucleotides outside the gene matches: 8. This CDR3 has 15 residues. The CDR3, as DNA: TGTGCCAGCAGTGAAAACGGACAGGGATTTGATGGCTACACCTTC. It yields the protein CASSENGQGFDGYTF.

The CDR3 loop is CASSQGDTGFSPLHF. As DNA, the CDR3 is TGTGCCAGCAGCCAAGGAGATACAGGGTTTTCACCCCTCCACTTT. The gene calls are TRBV3-1 (or the pseudogene TRBV3-2) and TRBJ1-6; maybe TRBD1 (6 bases). V lost 1 base and J lost 9, with 13 bases in between. The CDR3 consists of 15 residues. Per germline, CDR1 LGHDT and CDR2 YNNKEL (reference sequence).

This chain connects TRBV4-1 to TRBJ1-3, with 9 nucleotides matching TRBD1. V was pared by 4 bases and J by 2 bases, with 3 bases of the junction left unmatched. From germline, CDR1 is MGHRA and CDR2 YSYEKL. The CDR3 covers 15 residues. CDR3 residues: CASSRGTGTGNTIYF. The CDR3 region has the DNA TGCGCCAGCAGCCGAGGGACAGGGACTGGAAACACCATATATTTT.

The chain carries TRBV2 and TRBJ1-2; 8 bases map to TRBD1. Germline assignment: CDR1 SNHLY and CDR2 FYNNEI. V lost 3 bases and J lost 7; bases outside the gene matches: 4. This CDR3 contains 13 residues. Here the CDR3 reads CASSDRGQAGYTF. The CDR3 nucleotides read TGTGCCAGCAGTGACAGGGGGCAGGCTGGCTACACCTTC.

The chain employs TRBV19 and TRBJ2-3; TRBD1 agrees at 12 bases. The CDR3 has 14 amino acids. The V gene end was trimmed by 5 bases and the J gene end by 4 bases; junction bases not matched to a gene: 1. Germline CDR1 is LNHDA and CDR2 is SQIVND (reference sequence). The CDR3 loop is CASSWDRGPDTQYF. CDR3 nucleotides: TGTGCCAGTAGTTGGGACAGGGGGCCAGATACGCAGTATTTT.

V gene TRBV19 combines with J gene TRBJ1-2; 8 bases align to TRBD1. Germline CDR1 is LNHDA and CDR2 is SQIVND (reference sequence). The CDR3 covers 14 residues. As DNA, the CDR3 is TGTGCAACCGGGCCCGACAGGGGATCATATGGCTACACCTTC. Residues: CATGPDRGSYGYTF.

This chain links TRBV27 with TRBJ1-1; a possible D gene is TRBD1 (6 bases). The CDR3 length is 15 residues. Germline V gene data show CDR1 as MNHEY and CDR2 as SMNVEV (reference sequence). V was pared by 2 bases and J by 0 bases, with 10 bases between. The CDR3 loop reads CASSLRGTMNTEAFF. The CDR3 DNA is TGTGCCAGCAGTTTAAGGGGGACAATGAACACTGAAGCTTTCTTT.

This clone was picked up one time. The rearrangement joins TRBV6-2 or TRBV6-3 to TRBJ1-1; D gene unclear. Looked up from germline, CDR1 is MNHEY and CDR2 is SVGEGT. The CDR3 extends over 12 amino acids. Trimming took 2 bases from V and 11 from J, leaving 12 bases between them. The CDR3, as DNA: TGTGCCAGCAGTTACAGAGGCACTCGGGCTTTCTTT. This translates into CASSYRGTRAFF.

This clone showed up just once. V usage is TRBV29-1 and J usage is TRBJ2-3, with 13 nucleotides matching TRBD2. With V trimmed by 7 bases and J by 3 bases, 7 bases remained unmatched. The length of the CDR3 is 15 residues. Germline values: CDR1 SQVTM, CDR2 ANQGSEA. The CDR3 DNA is TGCAGCGACCCCGGGACTAGCGGGACGACAGATACGCAGTATTTT. Amino acids: CSDPGTSGTTDTQYF.

The V call is TRBV5-1, the J call TRBJ2-1, with 11 nucleotides matching TRBD2. Looked up from germline, CDR1 is SGHRS and CDR2 is YFSETQ. V lost 2 bases to trimming and J lost 0 bases; unmatched junction nucleotides: 1. This CDR3 spans 16 amino acids. The CDR3 reads CASSLTSGGSYNEQFF. CDR3 nucleotides: TGCGCCAGCAGCTTAACTAGCGGGGGCTCCTACAATGAGCAGTTCTTC.

This clone was picked up one time. This chain links TRBV15 with TRBJ1-5; 11 positions agree with TRBD1. The junction had 12 bases not matched to a gene; V was cut back by 3 bases and J by 5 bases. This CDR3 contains 18 residues. The germline CDR1 and CDR2 sequences are LNHNV and YYDKDF (reference sequence). The CDR3 loop reads CATSRGGQGVEEDQPQHF. CDR3 DNA sequence: TGTGCCACCAGCAGGGGGGGACAGGGGGTCGAAGAGGATCAGCCCCAGCATTTT. The full variable domain, completed using reference TRBV15 and TRBJ1-5, is DAMVIQNPRYQVTQFGKPVTLSCSQTLNHNVMYWYQQKSSQAPKLLFHYYDKDFNNEADTPDNFQSRRPNTSFCFLDIRSPGLGDTAMYLCATSRGGQGVEEDQPQHFGDGTRLSIL.

This chain connects TRBV7-3 to TRBJ1-3; D unclear. CDR1 is SGHTA and CDR2 is FQGTGA in the germline V gene. The length of the CDR3 is 16 residues. Trimming left V 3 bases short and J 0 bases short, with 12 bases between. The CDR3 bases are TGTGCCAGCAGCTTTTCAGGACCCAACTCTGGAAACACCATATATTTT. It codes for CASSFSGPNSGNTIYF.